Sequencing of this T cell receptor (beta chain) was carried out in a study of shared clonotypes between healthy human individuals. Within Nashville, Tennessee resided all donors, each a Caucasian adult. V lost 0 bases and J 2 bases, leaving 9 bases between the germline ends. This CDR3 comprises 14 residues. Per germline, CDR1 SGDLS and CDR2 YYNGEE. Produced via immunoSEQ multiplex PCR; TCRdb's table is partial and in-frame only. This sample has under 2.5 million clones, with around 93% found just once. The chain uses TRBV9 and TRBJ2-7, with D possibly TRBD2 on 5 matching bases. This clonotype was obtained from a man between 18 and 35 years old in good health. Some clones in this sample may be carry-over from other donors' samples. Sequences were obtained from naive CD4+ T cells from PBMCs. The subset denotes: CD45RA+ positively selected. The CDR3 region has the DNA TGTGCCAGCAGCGTAGCAACAGCGGCCTACGAGCAGTACTTC. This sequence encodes CASSVATAAYEQYF.